This TCR beta chain was retrieved from a study of shared clonotypes between healthy human individuals. For every subset, genomic DNA was evenly distributed across several immunoSEQ plates. Assay used: immunoSEQ multiplex PCR; TCRdb lists only in-frame clones, some missing. Of about 2 million clones listed, just under 95% are singletons. CD45RO negativity and positive selection for CCR7 defined naive CD8 cells, a population that excluded terminally differentiated effector memory CD45RA+ cells. The clonotype was recovered from a man aged 18 to 30 in good health. Sample: naive CD8+ T cells sorted from blood.

The CDR3 here is CASSSAGTLYEQYF. The CDR3 DNA reads as TGTGCCAGTAGTAGTGCAGGGACCCTCTACGAGCAGTACTTC. The gene calls are TRBV19 and TRBJ2-7, with D perhaps TRBD1 or TRBD2 (5 bases each). V lost 4 bases and J lost 3, with 13 bases in between. The CDR3 is 14 amino acids. Germline CDR1 and CDR2: LNHDA and SQIVND (reference sequence).